This T cell receptor beta chain was identified during a study of OX40 agonist ivuxolimab in advanced cancers. General study points: CD8+ T cells averaged more expanded clones than CD4+. Clonal expansion by week 6 occurred in CD4+ and CD8+ blood T cells (at 0.1 to 3.0 mg/kg).

With respect to this clone: Its antigen is currently unknown.

Generated by immunoSEQ multiplex PCR, the TCRdb table keeps only in-frame clones and is missing some. The sample lists tens of thousands of clones; 85% to 90% were seen once. Trimming pared 0 bases from V and 8 bases from J, leaving 12 bases between. Germline loops: CDR1 SGHRS, CDR2 YFSETQ. CDR3 length: 15 amino acids. The clonotype originates from an adult with an advanced solid tumor such as melanoma, head and neck, liver or kidney cancer. The sequences come from CD4+ or CD8+ T cells sorted from blood, collected in a trial of the OX40 agonist ivuxolimab. The V gene is TRBV5-1, the J gene TRBJ1-6; D ambiguous. In nucleotides, the CDR3 is TGCGCCAGCAGCTTGGGGATTTCTACAGATTCACCCCTCCACTTT. This gives the protein CASSLGISTDSPLHF.